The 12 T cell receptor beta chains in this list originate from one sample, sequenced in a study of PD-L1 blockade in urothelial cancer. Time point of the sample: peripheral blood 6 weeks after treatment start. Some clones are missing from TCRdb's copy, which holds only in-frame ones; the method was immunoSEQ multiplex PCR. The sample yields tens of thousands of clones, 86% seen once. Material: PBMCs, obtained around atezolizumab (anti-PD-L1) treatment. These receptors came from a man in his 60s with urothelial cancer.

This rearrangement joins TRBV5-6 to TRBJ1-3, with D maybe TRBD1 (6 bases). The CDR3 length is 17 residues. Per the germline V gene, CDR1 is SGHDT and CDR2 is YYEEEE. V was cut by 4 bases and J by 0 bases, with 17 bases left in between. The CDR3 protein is CASSPLGQGTSGNTIYF. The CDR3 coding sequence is TGTGCCAGCAGCCCGCTCGGGCAGGGGACCTCTGGAAACACCATATATTTT. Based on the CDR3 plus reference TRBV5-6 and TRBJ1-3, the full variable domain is DAGVTQSPTHLIKTRGQQVTLRCSPKSGHDTVSWYQQALGQGPQFIFQYYEEEERQRGNFPDRFSGHQFPNYSSELNVNALLLGDSALYLCASSPLGQGTSGNTIYFGEGSWLTVV.

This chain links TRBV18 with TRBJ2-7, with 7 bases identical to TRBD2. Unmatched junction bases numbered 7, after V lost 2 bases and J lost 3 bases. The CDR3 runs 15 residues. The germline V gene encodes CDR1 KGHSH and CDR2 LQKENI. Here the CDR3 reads CASSPTSGNLYEQYF. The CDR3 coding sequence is TGTGCCAGCTCACCAACGAGCGGGAACCTCTACGAGCAGTACTTC.

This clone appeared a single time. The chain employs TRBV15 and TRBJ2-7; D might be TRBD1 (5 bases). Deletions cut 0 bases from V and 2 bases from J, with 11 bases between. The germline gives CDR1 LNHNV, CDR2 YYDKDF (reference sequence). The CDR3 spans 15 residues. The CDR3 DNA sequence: TGTGCCACCAGCAGAGAAAGAACAGGAACCTACGAGCAGTACTTC. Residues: CATSRERTGTYEQYF.

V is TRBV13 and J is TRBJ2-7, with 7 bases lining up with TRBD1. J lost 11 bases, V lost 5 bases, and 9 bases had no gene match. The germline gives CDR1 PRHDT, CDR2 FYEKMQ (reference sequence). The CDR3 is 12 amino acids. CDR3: CASSLRQGQKYF. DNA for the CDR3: TGTGCCAGCAGCCTACGACAGGGACAAAAGTACTTC.

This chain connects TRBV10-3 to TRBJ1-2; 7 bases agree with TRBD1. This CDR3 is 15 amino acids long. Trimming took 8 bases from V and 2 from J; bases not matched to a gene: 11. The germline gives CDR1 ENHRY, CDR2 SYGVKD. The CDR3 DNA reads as TGTGCCATCCACAAGTCGGGACAGACGAACTATGGCTACACCTTC. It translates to CAIHKSGQTNYGYTF.

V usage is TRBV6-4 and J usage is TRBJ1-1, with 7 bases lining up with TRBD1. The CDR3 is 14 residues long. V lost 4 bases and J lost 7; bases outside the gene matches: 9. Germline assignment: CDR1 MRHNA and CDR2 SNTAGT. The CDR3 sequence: CASSATAGGYEAFF. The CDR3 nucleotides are TGTGCCAGCAGTGCCACGGCAGGGGGTTATGAAGCTTTCTTT.

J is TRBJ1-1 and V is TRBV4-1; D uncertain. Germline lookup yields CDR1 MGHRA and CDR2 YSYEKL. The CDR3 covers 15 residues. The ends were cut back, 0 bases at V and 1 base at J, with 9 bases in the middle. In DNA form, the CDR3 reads TGCGCCAGCAGCCAAGATTTACGGGGGAACACTGAAGCTTTCTTT. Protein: CASSQDLRGNTEAFF.

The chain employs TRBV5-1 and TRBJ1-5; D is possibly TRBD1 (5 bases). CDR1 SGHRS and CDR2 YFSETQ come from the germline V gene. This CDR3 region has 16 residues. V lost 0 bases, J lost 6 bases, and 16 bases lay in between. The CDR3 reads CASSLAPGKGSQPQHF. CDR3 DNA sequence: TGCGCCAGCAGCTTGGCCCCAGGGAAGGGCAGTCAGCCCCAGCATTTT.

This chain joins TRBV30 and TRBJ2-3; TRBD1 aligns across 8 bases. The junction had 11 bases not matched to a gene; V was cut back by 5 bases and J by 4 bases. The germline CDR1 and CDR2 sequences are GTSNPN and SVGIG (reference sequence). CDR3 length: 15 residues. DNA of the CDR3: TGTGCCTGGTCCCGCAGGGGGCGGCCCCCAGATACGCAGTATTTT. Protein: CAWSRRGRPPDTQYF.

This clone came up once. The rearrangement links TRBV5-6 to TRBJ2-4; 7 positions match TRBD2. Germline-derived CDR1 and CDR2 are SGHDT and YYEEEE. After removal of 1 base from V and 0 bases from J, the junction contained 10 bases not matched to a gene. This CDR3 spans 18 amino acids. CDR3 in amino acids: CASSLLGGSILAKNIQYF. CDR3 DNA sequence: TGTGCCAGCAGCTTGTTGGGAGGGTCCATTCTAGCCAAAAACATTCAGTACTTC.

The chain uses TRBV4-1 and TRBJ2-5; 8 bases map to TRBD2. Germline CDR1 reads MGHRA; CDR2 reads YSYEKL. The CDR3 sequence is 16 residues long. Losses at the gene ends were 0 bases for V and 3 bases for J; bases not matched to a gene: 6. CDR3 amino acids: CASSQDLGAGEETQYF. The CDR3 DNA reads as TGCGCCAGCAGCCAAGATCTGGGAGCGGGAGAAGAGACCCAGTACTTC.

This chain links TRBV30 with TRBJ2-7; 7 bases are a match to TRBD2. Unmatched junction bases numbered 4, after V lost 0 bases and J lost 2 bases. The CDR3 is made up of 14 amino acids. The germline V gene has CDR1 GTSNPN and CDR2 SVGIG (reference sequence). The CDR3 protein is CAWSVASGPYEQYF. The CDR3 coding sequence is TGTGCCTGGAGTGTGGCTAGCGGTCCCTACGAGCAGTACTTC.